The 2 T cell receptor beta chains listed next were all sequenced from one sample in a study of T cell responses to AZD1222 COVID-19 vaccine. The method was immunoSEQ multiplex PCR; TCRdb's version includes in-frame clones alone and lacks a portion of them. Here the sample spans fewer than 90,000 clones, 89% being singletons. The specimen was peripheral blood, collected 28 days after the second AZD1222 dose. The receptors were sampled from an adult who received the AZD1222 COVID-19 vaccine.

This chain joins TRBV29-1 and TRBJ1-1, with TRBD1 as a possible D gene (6 bases). This CDR3 has 14 amino acids. Trimming took off 1 base at V and 0 bases at J, with 9 bases between the two ends. Germline V CDR1 and CDR2: SQVTM, ANQGSEA. In DNA form, the CDR3 reads TGCAGCGTTGAAGTTGCAGGGGTGAACACTGAAGCTTTCTTT. It encodes CSVEVAGVNTEAFF.

The chain uses TRBV6-5 and TRBJ1-2, with a possible D match to TRBD1 (6 bases). CDR1 and CDR2 (germline): MNHEY, SVGAGI. This CDR3 has 13 residues. Trimming left V 4 bases short and J 6 bases short, with 12 bases between. CDR3 sequence reads: CASSSTGIHGYTF. DNA for the CDR3: TGTGCCAGCAGTTCTACAGGGATTCATGGCTACACCTTC.